Listed below are T cell receptor beta chains from one sample, sequenced in a study of T-cell memory formation after mild COVID-19. Each CDR3 protein gets one entry after TCRdb re-called the 5' RACE reads with MiXCR. The data show about 440,000 distinct CDR3 sequences, 20% seen once. Material: PBMCs or a T cell subset sorted from them (not recorded which). Every receptor here comes from an adult woman who had mild COVID-19 (a few samples of this study predate the infection). Cell type and time point are not known. Each CDR3 is given with its conserved first and last residue. The order of the fields is D gene, V gene, J gene, clone size, CDR3 DNA, CDR3 protein. A D gene is named only where the DNA matches it firmly. Clone size is given for some rows only: seen once, a few or many times, or a class if the clone is expanded.

D: TRBD1
V: TRBV3-1
J: TRBJ1-5
size: .
DNA: TGTGCCAGCAGCCCCTCAGGGGGCCTGGATCAGCCCCAGCATTTT
CDR3: CASSPSGGLDQPQHF

D: TRBD1
V: TRBV5-1
J: TRBJ1-1
size: .
DNA: TGCGCCAGCAGTCCCGGGACAGCAGAGAACACTGAAGCTTTCTTT
CDR3: CASSPGTAENTEAFF

D: .
V: TRBV7-9
J: TRBJ2-2
size: .
DNA: TGTGCCAGCCATTTATGGACAGTTGGGACGACCGGGGAGCTGTTTTTT
CDR3: CASHLWTVGTTGELFF

D: .
V: TRBV5-4
J: TRBJ2-5
size: few
DNA: TGTGCCAGCAGCTCACTCCTTGATCAAGAGACCCAGTACTTC
CDR3: CASSSLLDQETQYF

D: .
V: TRBV12-3/TRBV12-4
J: TRBJ1-3
size: .
DNA: TGTGCCAGCAGTTTGGGGTCCGTTCTTATCTCTGGAAACACCATATATTTT
CDR3: CASSLGSVLISGNTIYF

D: TRBD1
V: TRBV6-6
J: TRBJ1-2
size: .
DNA: TGTGCCAGCACTGACATTGACGGGGACAGCACCTTC
CDR3: CASTDIDGDSTF

D: .
V: TRBV6-4
J: TRBJ2-2
size: many
DNA: TGTGCCAGCAGCGAGGACCGCGGCAAGAACACCGGGGAGCTGTTTTTT
CDR3: CASSEDRGKNTGELFF

D: .
V: TRBV5-1
J: TRBJ1-1
size: few
DNA: TGCGCCAGCAGCGGGGGTGTGGATCTGGAAGCTTTCTTT
CDR3: CASSGGVDLEAFF

D: .
V: TRBV20-1
J: TRBJ2-7
size: few
DNA: TGCAGTGCTAGAGCCCCGGGACCGCTCGGTTACGAGCAGTACTTC
CDR3: CSARAPGPLGYEQYF

D: .
V: TRBV5-1
J: TRBJ2-1
size: .
DNA: TGCGCCAGCAGCCTTACAGGTTTCGATGAGCAGTTCTTC
CDR3: CASSLTGFDEQFF

D: TRBD1
V: TRBV12-3/TRBV12-4
J: TRBJ1-2
size: few
DNA: TGTGCCAGCAGTTTAGTCCAGGGGGCGGACTATGGCTACACCTTC
CDR3: CASSLVQGADYGYTF

D: .
V: TRBV10-3
J: TRBJ1-2
size: .
DNA: TGTGCCATCAGTGCCACCAGAGGTTCTGATGGCTACACCTTC
CDR3: CAISATRGSDGYTF

D: .
V: TRBV7-2
J: TRBJ1-1
size: .
DNA: TGTGCCAGCAGCTTAGCAAGGGGGACGAGAGCTTTCTTT
CDR3: CASSLARGTRAFF

D: TRBD1
V: TRBV29-1
J: TRBJ1-2
size: .
DNA: TGCAGCGTCGTCGGACAGGGCTATGGCTACACCTTC
CDR3: CSVVGQGYGYTF

D: .
V: TRBV28
J: TRBJ2-3
size: .
DNA: TGTGCCAGCAGTTTGCTCGCCCCAGTCACAGATACGCAGTATTTT
CDR3: CASSLLAPVTDTQYF

D: .
V: TRBV15
J: TRBJ2-7
size: .
DNA: TGTGCCACCAGCAGGTTCCAGGGCTACGAGCAGTACTTC
CDR3: CATSRFQGYEQYF

D: .
V: TRBV3-1
J: TRBJ2-2
size: .
DNA: TGTGCCAGCAGCCAAGGCGGATCGAACACCGGGGAGCTGTTTTTT
CDR3: CASSQGGSNTGELFF

D: .
V: TRBV27
J: TRBJ1-6
size: few
DNA: TGTGCCAGCAGTTTATACAACTCGTATAATTCACCCCTCCACTTT
CDR3: CASSLYNSYNSPLHF

D: TRBD1
V: TRBV6-5
J: TRBJ2-3
size: once
DNA: TGTGCCAGCAGTGACAGGGGCCGGAGGGCAGATACGCAGTATTTT
CDR3: CASSDRGRRADTQYF

D: .
V: TRBV12-3/TRBV12-4
J: TRBJ1-1
size: .
DNA: TGTGCCAGCAGCCTTCAGAGGTCTGAAGCTTTCTTT
CDR3: CASSLQRSEAFF

D: TRBD2
V: TRBV5-4
J: TRBJ2-2
size: few
DNA: TGTGCCAGCAGCCGGGGGGGTGACACCGGGGAGCTGTTTTTT
CDR3: CASSRGGDTGELFF

D: .
V: TRBV4-1
J: TRBJ2-7
size: once
DNA: TGCGCCAGCAGCCAAGACTACCCCGGGACGGCCTCCTACGAGCAGTACTTC
CDR3: CASSQDYPGTASYEQYF

D: .
V: TRBV5-1
J: TRBJ2-1
size: few
DNA: TGCGCCAGCATGTCGGGGGCCTTCACCTACAATGAGCAGTTCTTC
CDR3: CASMSGAFTYNEQFF